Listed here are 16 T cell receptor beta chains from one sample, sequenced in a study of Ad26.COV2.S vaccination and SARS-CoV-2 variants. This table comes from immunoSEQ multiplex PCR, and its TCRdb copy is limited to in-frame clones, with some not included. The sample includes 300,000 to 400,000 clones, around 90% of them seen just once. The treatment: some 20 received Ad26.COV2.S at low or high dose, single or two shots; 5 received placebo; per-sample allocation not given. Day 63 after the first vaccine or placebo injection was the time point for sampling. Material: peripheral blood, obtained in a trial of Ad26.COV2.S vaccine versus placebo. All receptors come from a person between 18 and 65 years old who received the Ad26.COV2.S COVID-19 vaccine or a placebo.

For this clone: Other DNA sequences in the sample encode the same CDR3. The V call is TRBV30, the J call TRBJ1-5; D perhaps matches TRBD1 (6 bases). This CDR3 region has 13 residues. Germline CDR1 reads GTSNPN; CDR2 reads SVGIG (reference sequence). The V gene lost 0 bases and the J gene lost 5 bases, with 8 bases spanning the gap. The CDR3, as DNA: TGTGCCTGGAGTGTAGCAGGGGATCAGCCCCAGCATTTT. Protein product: CAWSVAGDQPQHF.

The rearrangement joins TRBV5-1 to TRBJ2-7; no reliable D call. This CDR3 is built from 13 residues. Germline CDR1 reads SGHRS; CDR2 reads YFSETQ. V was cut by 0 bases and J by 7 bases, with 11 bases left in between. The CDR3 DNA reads TGCGCCAGCAGCTTGGTCCCGGGTAGGGAGCAGTACTTC. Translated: CASSLVPGREQYF.

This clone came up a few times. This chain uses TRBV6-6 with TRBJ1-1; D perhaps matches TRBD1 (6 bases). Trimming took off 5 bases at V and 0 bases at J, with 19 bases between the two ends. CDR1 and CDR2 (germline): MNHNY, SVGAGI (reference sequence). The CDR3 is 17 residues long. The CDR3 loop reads CASSQMGGGAMNTEAFF. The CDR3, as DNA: TGTGCCAGCAGTCAGATGGGAGGGGGGGCCATGAACACTGAAGCTTTCTTT.

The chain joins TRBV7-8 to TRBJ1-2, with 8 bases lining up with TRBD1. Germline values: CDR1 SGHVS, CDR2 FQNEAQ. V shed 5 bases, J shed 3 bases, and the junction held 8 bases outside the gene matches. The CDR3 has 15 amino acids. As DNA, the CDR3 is TGTGCCAGCAGCCCGGACAGGGATCGGTACTATGGCTACACCTTC. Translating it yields CASSPDRDRYYGYTF. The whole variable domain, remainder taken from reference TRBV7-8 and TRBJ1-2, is GAGVSQSPRYKVAKRGQDVALRCDPISGHVSLFWYQQALGQGPEFLTYFQNEAQLDKSGLPSDRFFAERPEGSVSTLKIQRTQQEDSAVYLCASSPDRDRYYGYTFGSGTRLTVV.

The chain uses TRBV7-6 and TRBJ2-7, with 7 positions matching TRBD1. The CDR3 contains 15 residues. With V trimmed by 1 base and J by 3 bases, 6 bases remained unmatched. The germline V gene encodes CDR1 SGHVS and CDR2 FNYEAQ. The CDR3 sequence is CASSLGSGGGYEQYF. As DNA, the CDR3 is TGTGCCAGCAGCTTAGGGTCAGGGGGTGGCTACGAGCAGTACTTC.

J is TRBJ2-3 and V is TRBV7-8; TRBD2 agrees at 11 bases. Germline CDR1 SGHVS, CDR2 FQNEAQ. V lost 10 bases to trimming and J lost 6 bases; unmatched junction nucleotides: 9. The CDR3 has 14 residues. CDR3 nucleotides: TGTGCCACCTCCCTAGCGGGGGGAAGGGATACGCAGTATTTT. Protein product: CATSLAGGRDTQYF. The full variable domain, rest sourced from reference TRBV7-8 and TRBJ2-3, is GAGVSQSPRYKVAKRGQDVALRCDPISGHVSLFWYQQALGQGPEFLTYFQNEAQLDKSGLPSDRFFAERPEGSVSTLKIQRTQQEDSAVYLCATSLAGGRDTQYFGPGTRLTVL.

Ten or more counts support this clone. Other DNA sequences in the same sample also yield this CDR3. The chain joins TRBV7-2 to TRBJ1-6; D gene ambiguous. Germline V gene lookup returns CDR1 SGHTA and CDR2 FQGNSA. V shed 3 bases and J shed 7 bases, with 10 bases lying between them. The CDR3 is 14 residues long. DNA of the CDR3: TGTGCCAGCAGCTTGGGAGGGAGGAATTCACCCCTCCACTTT. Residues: CASSLGGRNSPLHF.

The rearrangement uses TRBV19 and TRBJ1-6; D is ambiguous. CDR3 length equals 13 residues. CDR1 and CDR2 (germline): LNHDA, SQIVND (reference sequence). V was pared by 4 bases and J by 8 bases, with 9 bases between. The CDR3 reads CASSSGPDSPLHF. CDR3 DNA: TGTGCCAGTAGTAGTGGGCCGGATTCACCCCTCCACTTT.

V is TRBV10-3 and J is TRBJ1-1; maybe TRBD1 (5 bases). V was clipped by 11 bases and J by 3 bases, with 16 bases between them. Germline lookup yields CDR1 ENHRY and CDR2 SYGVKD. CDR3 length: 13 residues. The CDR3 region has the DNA TGTGCCCTGAGGGTCGGGGGGGACACTGAAGCTTTCTTT. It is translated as CALRVGGDTEAFF.

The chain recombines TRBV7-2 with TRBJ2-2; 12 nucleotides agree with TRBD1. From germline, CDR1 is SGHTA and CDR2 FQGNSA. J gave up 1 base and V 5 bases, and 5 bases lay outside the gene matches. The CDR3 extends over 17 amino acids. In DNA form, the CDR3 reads TGTGCCAGCAGCGCCCGGGACAGGGGGCTGAACACCGGGGAGCTGTTTTTT. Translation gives CASSARDRGLNTGELFF.

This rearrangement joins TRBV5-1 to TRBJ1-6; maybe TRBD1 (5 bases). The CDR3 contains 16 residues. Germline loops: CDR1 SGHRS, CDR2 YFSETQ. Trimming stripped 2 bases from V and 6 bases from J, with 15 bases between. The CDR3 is CASSLNGRGVNSPLHF. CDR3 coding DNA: TGCGCCAGCAGCTTAAACGGACGGGGGGTTAATTCACCCCTCCACTTT.

CDR3 protein: CATSTRPQGTKNIQYF. The CDR3 nucleotides are TGTGCCACCAGCACCCGGCCCCAGGGAACCAAAAACATTCAGTACTTC. This chain joins TRBV15 and TRBJ2-4; a possible D gene is TRBD1 (5 bases). Germline V gene data show CDR1 as LNHNV and CDR2 as YYDKDF (reference sequence). The CDR3 runs 16 residues. V gave up 4 bases and J gave up 2 bases, with 15 bases separating them.

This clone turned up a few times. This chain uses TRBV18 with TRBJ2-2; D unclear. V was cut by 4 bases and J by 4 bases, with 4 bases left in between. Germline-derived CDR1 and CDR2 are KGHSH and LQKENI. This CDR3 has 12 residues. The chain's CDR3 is CASSLATGELFF. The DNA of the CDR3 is TGTGCCAGCTCACTAGCCACCGGGGAGCTGTTTTTT.

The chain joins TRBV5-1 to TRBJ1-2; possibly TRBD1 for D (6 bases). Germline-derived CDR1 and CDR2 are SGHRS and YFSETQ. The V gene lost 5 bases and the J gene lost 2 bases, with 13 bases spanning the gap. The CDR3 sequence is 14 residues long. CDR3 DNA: TGCGCCAGCAGAGAAACAGGGTCCAACTATGGCTACACCTTC. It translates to CASRETGSNYGYTF.

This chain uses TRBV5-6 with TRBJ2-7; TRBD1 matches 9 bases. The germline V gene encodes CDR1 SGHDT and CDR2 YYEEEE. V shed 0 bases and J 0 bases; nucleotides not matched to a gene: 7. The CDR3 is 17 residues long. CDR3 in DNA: TGTGCCAGCAGCTTGGAAGGGACAGGGTTTTTCTCCTACGAGCAGTACTTC. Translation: CASSLEGTGFFSYEQYF.

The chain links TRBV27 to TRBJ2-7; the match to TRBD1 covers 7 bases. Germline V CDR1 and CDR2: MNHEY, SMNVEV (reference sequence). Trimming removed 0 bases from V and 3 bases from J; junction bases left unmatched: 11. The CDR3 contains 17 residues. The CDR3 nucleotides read TGTGCCAGCAGTTTATCGACTTCACAGGGGTCCCTCTACGAGCAGTACTTC. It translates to CASSLSTSQGSLYEQYF.